This TCR beta chain is drawn from a study of T cells in Graves' hyperthyroidism and ophthalmopathy. This clonotype was detected many times. Its matching antigen is unknown. Trimming shortened V by 3 bases and J by 3 bases, and 8 bases separated the two germline ends. Germline V gene lookup returns CDR1 LNHDA and CDR2 SQIVND (reference sequence). This CDR3 region has 13 residues. The study, taken as a whole, reports: Most expanded thyroid clonotypes above 0.001 recurred in blood. Ophthalmopathy prediction by the model preceded onset by a median about 6 months.

Individuals with ophthalmopathy presented a Clinical Activity Score of at least 3, a NOSPECS grade of at least 4 and a duration under 3 months. Diagnostic decisions used clinical symptoms, serum thyroxine and TRAb, thyroid ultrasound and orbital computed tomography. Amplification of TCR beta CDR3 regions used RNA as the template. The TCR CDR3 was amplified in a first-round RT-PCR using the HTBI primer set. TCRdb reprocessed the multiplex PCR reads via MiXCR and lists one record per CDR3 protein. The sample includes some 360,000 distinct CDR3 sequences, 15% to 20% of them seen just once. The sequence was obtained from a woman aged 40 to 50 with Graves' ophthalmopathy. The chain is built from TRBV19 and TRBJ2-5, with D maybe TRBD1 (5 bases). Sequenced: blood. The CDR3 loop reads CASSIDSEETQYF. The CDR3 nucleotides are TGTGCCAGTAGTATCGACAGCGAAGAGACCCAGTACTTC.